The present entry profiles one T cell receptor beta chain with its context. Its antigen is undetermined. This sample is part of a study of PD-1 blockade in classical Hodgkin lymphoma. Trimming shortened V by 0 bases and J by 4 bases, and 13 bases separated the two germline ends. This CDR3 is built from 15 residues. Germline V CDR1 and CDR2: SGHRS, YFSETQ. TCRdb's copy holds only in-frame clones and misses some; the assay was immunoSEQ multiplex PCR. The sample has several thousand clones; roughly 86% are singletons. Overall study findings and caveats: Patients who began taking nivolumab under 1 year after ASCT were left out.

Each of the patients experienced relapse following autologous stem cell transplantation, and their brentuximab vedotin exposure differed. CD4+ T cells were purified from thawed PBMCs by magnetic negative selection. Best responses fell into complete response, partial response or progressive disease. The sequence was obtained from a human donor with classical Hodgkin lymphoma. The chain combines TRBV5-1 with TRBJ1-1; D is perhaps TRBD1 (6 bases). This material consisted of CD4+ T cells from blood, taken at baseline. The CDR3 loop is CASSLEGEKGTEAFF. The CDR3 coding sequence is TGCGCCAGCAGCTTGGAGGGGGAGAAAGGCACTGAAGCTTTCTTT.